This TCR beta chain was sequenced for a study of low-dose radiotherapy and immunotherapy resistance in tumors. Time point specified: before trial treatment. Alpha and beta chains were covered, as first-strand cDNA relied on TRAV- and TRBV-specific primers. Using a constant-region primer together with a V-primer adapter, TCRs were subjected to roughly 18 PCR cycles of amplification. TCRdb reprocessed the reads via MiXCR and lists one record per CDR3 protein. In the table there are approximately 90,000 distinct CDR3 sequences, 15% to 20% of which are singletons. V was cut by 6 bases and J by 6 bases, with 12 bases left in between. This CDR3 has 13 residues. Per germline, CDR1 MNHGY and CDR2 SAAAGT.

The receptor comes from a male donor with prostate cancer. Sequenced here: PBMCs, sampled before treatment. The V and J genes are TRBV6-8 and TRBJ1-5, with unresolved D. The CDR3 bases are TGTGCCAGCAGCAACGATCGGGGTCAGCCCCAGCATTTT. As protein: CASSNDRGQPQHF.